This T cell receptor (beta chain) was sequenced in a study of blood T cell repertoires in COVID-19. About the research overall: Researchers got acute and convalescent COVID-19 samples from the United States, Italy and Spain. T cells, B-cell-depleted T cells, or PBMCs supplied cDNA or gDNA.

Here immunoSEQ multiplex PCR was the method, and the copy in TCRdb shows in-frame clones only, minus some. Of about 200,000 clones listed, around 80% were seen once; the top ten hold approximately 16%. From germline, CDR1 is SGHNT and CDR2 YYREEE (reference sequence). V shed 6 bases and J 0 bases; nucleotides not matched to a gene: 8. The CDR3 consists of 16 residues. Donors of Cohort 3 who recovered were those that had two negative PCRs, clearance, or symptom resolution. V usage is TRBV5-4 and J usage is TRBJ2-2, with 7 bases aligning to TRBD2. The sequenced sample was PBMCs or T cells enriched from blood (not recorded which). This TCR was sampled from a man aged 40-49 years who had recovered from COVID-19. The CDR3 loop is CASKSKRGSNTGELFF. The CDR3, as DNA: TGTGCCAGCAAATCAAAGCGGGGCTCGAACACCGGGGAGCTGTTTTTT.